This entry features one TCR beta chain sequence. Its antigen is unidentified. This CDR3 contains 15 residues. Germline lookup yields CDR1 SQVTM and CDR2 ANQGSEA. This sample is part of a study of CXCR3-negative and CXCR3-positive naive CD8 T cells. Study observations and caveats: Naive cells with CXCR3 showed TRB CDR3s that were more hydrophobic than those in CXCR3-negative naive cells.

5' RACE with UMI labels generated the TRB cDNA libraries. TCRdb reworked the 5' RACE reads into one entry per CDR3 protein, no DNA. The sample data list about 150,000 distinct CDR3 sequences. The V gene is TRBV29-1, the J gene TRBJ2-1; TCRdb calls TRBD2, which cannot be checked without DNA. The TCR was taken from a human donor in good health. Some clones in this sample may be carry-over from other donors' samples. Sequenced: naive CXCR3+ CD8+ T cells from blood. Subset reported: CD45RO-CCR7+CD27+CD95- naive CD8+ T cells expressing CXCR3 (TNR3+). CDR3 amino acids: CSVEDALTSGIEQFF.